One and the same sample provided the 24 T cell receptor beta chains below, sequenced in a study of OX40 agonist ivuxolimab in advanced cancers. Produced via immunoSEQ multiplex PCR; TCRdb's table is partial and in-frame only. The sample consists of about 78,000 clones, about 91% of them appearing once. The sample was CD4+ or CD8+ T cells sorted from blood, taken in a trial of the OX40 agonist ivuxolimab. These receptors were collected from an adult with an advanced solid tumor such as melanoma, head and neck, liver or kidney cancer.

This chain connects TRBV21-1 to TRBJ2-5; the D call of TRBD2 is as the table states it, not checked on the DNA. The J call may not be correct, given that the DNA end is closer to TRBJ2-7. TRBV21-1 is annotated as a pseudogene. The CDR3 contains 19 residues. The CDR3 nucleotides are TGTGCCAGCAGCAATCGAACTAGCGGGAGGGCTTCGCTCTCCTACGAGCAGTACTTC. Amino acids: CASSNRTSGRASLSYEQYF.

V gene TRBV5-1 combines with J gene TRBJ2-6, with TRBD1 matching 7 bases. The ends lost 0 bases at V and 0 bases at J; junction bases unmatched: 0. This CDR3 spans 16 amino acids. Germline-derived CDR1 and CDR2 are SGHRS and YFSETQ. The CDR3 DNA reads as TGCGCCAGCAGCTTGGGGGACAGCTCTGGGGCCAACGTCCTGACTTTC. It encodes CASSLGDSSGANVLTF.

The rearrangement links TRBV6-5 to TRBJ1-1; D is unclear. Germline values: CDR1 MNHEY, CDR2 SVGAGI. This CDR3 is built from 14 residues. Trimming cost V 10 bases and J 0 bases, with 15 bases left between them. CDR3 nucleotide sequence: TGTGCCACCGCACTGAGACCAATGAACACTGAAGCTTTCTTT. Its translation: CATALRPMNTEAFF.

V is TRBV6-1 and J is TRBJ2-7; D uncertain. V shed 2 bases and J shed 1 base, with 12 bases lying between them. Germline V gene data show CDR1 as MNHNS and CDR2 as SASEGT. The CDR3 covers 15 residues. The CDR3 DNA reads TGTGCCAGCAGTGAAAGTAGAACTCTTTCCTACGAGCAGTACTTC. Protein sequence: CASSESRTLSYEQYF.

The chain carries TRBV9 and TRBJ2-1, with 8 nucleotides matching TRBD1. Per the germline V gene, CDR1 is SGDLS and CDR2 is YYNGEE. V lost 4 bases and J lost 5; bases outside the gene matches: 5. The CDR3 has 14 amino acids. The CDR3 loop reads CASSPRTGNNEQFF. CDR3 nucleotide sequence: TGTGCCAGCAGCCCGCGGACAGGGAACAATGAGCAGTTCTTC. Together with reference TRBV9 and TRBJ2-1, the CDR3 gives the full variable domain: DSGVTQTPKHLITATGQRVTLRCSPRSGDLSVYWYQQSLDQGLQFLIQYYNGEERAKGNILERFSAQQFPDLHSELNLSSLELGDSALYFCASSPRTGNNEQFFGPGTRLTVL.

This clone was seen a few times. The J gene is TRBJ1-2, the V gene TRBV7-8; the D gene is possibly TRBD1 (5 bases). Germline values: CDR1 SGHVS, CDR2 FQNEAQ. Trimming cost V 7 bases and J 4 bases, with 10 bases left between them. This CDR3 region has 12 residues. The CDR3, as DNA: TGTGCCAGCAAATCTACAGGCTATGGCTACACCTTC. Protein: CASKSTGYGYTF.

The chain recombines TRBV28 with TRBJ2-7; perhaps TRBD1 as D (5 bases). The V gene's germline CDR1 is MDHEN and CDR2 SYDVKM. The CDR3 contains 11 residues. Trimming shortened V by 2 bases and J by 9 bases, and 8 bases separated the two germline ends. The CDR3 sequence: CASSLATGQYF. In nucleotides, the CDR3 is TGTGCCAGCAGTTTAGCTACAGGGCAGTACTTC.

The J gene is TRBJ1-4, the V gene TRBV5-6; unclear D gene. V lost 1 base and J 8 bases, leaving 12 bases between the germline ends. The CDR3 spans 14 residues. Germline lookup yields CDR1 SGHDT and CDR2 YYEEEE. The CDR3 region has the DNA TGTGCCAGCAGCTTGTGGTCTCTGACGGAAAAACTGTTTTTT. Encoded protein: CASSLWSLTEKLFF.

CDR3 sequence: CASSLRPGGHTEAFF. The CDR3 DNA follows: TGCGCCAGCAGCTTGCGTCCGGGGGGCCACACTGAAGCTTTCTTT. This chain uses TRBV5-1 with TRBJ1-1; maybe TRBD1 (6 bases). Between the trimmed V and J ends, which lost 1 base and 3 bases, there was a span of 13 bases. This CDR3 is built from 15 residues. CDR1 is SGHRS, CDR2 YFSETQ, per germline. The full variable domain, rest sourced from reference TRBV5-1 and TRBJ1-1, is KAGVTQTPRYLIKTRGQQVTLSCSPISGHRSVSWYQQTPGQGLQFLFEYFSETQRNKGNFPGRFSGRQFSNSRSEMNVSTLELGDSALYLCASSLRPGGHTEAFFGQGTRLTVV.

The gene calls are TRBV6-1 and TRBJ1-2, with D possibly matching TRBD1 (5 bases). Trimming left V 1 base short and J 8 bases short, with 11 bases between. The germline V gene encodes CDR1 MNHNS and CDR2 SASEGT. The CDR3 has 13 amino acids. The CDR3 region is CASSEGQGNGYTF. CDR3 DNA: TGTGCCAGCAGTGAAGGGCAGGGAAACGGCTACACCTTC.

This clone appeared once. The chain links TRBV27 to TRBJ2-7; TRBD2 aligns across 8 bases. Germline CDR1 and CDR2: MNHEY and SMNVEV (reference sequence). The J segment lost 6 bases and the V segment lost 1 base, leaving 5 bases of the junction unmatched. There are 14 residues in the CDR3. The CDR3 spells CASSLFREGSEQYF. In DNA, the CDR3 is TGTGCCAGCAGTTTATTTCGGGAGGGCAGCGAGCAGTACTTC.

The rearrangement links TRBV7-6 to TRBJ2-7; D perhaps matches TRBD1 (5 bases). Trimming shortened V by 1 base and J by 7 bases, and 11 bases separated the two germline ends. The germline V gene has CDR1 SGHVS and CDR2 FNYEAQ. CDR3 length equals 13 residues. CDR3 sequence reads: CASSLEGKGEQYF. CDR3 DNA sequence: TGTGCCAGCAGCTTAGAGGGGAAGGGGGAGCAGTACTTC.

This clone showed up just once. The CDR3: CASSLNKPTDTQYF. The CDR3 bases are TGCGCCAGCAGCCTGAATAAGCCCACAGATACGCAGTATTTT. The chain combines TRBV4-1 with TRBJ2-3; D ambiguous. Germline V gene sequence: CDR1 MGHRA, CDR2 YSYEKL. V was shortened by 4 bases and J by 2 bases, with 10 bases between the two germline ends. This CDR3 is 14 amino acids long.

The rearrangement uses TRBV4-2 and TRBJ1-4, with TRBD1 as a possible D gene (6 bases). The germline CDR1 and CDR2 sequences are LGHNA and YNFKEQ. The CDR3 is made up of 19 amino acids. Trimming pared 4 bases from V and 0 bases from J, leaving 21 bases between. CDR3 region: CASSPWDTYLLATNEKLFF. The DNA for the CDR3 is TGTGCCAGCAGCCCGTGGGACACATATCTCCTTGCAACTAATGAAAAACTGTTTTTT.

CDR3 sequence reads: CAWSVSRTSGRSFKKTQYF. In nucleotides, the CDR3 is TGTGCCTGGAGTGTATCCCGGACTAGCGGGAGGTCTTTTAAAAAGACCCAGTACTTC. The chain uses TRBV30 and TRBJ2-5, with TRBD2 matching over 14 bases. Germline trimming cut 0 bases from V and 6 bases from J; bases unmatched to any gene: 15. The CDR3 contains 19 residues. Looked up from germline, CDR1 is GTSNPN and CDR2 is SVGIG (reference sequence).

The chain combines TRBV2 with TRBJ1-4; 9 bases match TRBD1. The CDR3 is 12 amino acids. CDR1 SNHLY and CDR2 FYNNEI come from the germline V gene. After removal of 11 bases from V and 5 bases from J, the junction contained 3 bases not matched to a gene. This CDR3 reads CAQGQGNEKLFF. The CDR3 DNA reads as TGTGCCCAGGGACAGGGAAATGAAAAACTGTTTTTT.

This clone has only a few counts. The chain uses TRBV20-1 and TRBJ1-1; maybe TRBD1 (5 bases). CDR1 is DFQATT and CDR2 is SNEGSKA in the germline V gene (reference sequence). CDR3 length equals 10 residues. V was shortened by 6 bases and J by 10 bases, with 12 bases between the two germline ends. The CDR3 sequence is CSAEGVGAFF. The CDR3, as DNA: TGCAGTGCGGAAGGGGTTGGAGCTTTCTTT.

A remark on this clone: In the same sample, other DNA sequences code for this CDR3. The chain employs TRBV5-1 and TRBJ1-1; D is undetermined. The CDR3 loop spans 13 amino acids. Germline V gene sequence: CDR1 SGHRS, CDR2 YFSETQ. Trimming removed 0 bases at V and 0 bases at J, with 3 bases between. The CDR3 loop reads CASSLGLNTEAFF. The CDR3 region has the DNA TGCGCCAGCAGCTTGGGGTTGAACACTGAAGCTTTCTTT.

The chain has TRBV10-3 and TRBJ2-1, with a tentative D call TRBD1 (5 bases). The CDR3 consists of 14 residues. CDR1 is ENHRY and CDR2 is SYGVKD in the germline V gene. V was pared by 6 bases and J by 8 bases, with 17 bases between. CDR3 protein: CAIRETDLSYEQFF. For the CDR3, the DNA is TGTGCCATCAGAGAGACAGACCTTTCCTATGAGCAGTTCTTC.

The chain joins TRBV6-5 to TRBJ1-2; 11 nucleotides align to TRBD1. The J segment lost 8 bases and the V segment lost 4 bases, leaving 6 bases of the junction unmatched. The length of the CDR3 is 14 residues. CDR1 MNHEY and CDR2 SVGAGI come from the germline V gene. The CDR3 nucleotides read TGTGCCAGCAGTTCCGGACAGGGGGCAGAAGGCTACACCTTC. Translation gives CASSSGQGAEGYTF.

V and J are TRBV9 and TRBJ1-5; D ambiguous. Trimming removed 0 bases from V and 3 bases from J, with 4 bases in between. CDR1 is SGDLS, CDR2 YYNGEE, per germline. The CDR3 contains 13 residues. This CDR3 is CASSVALNQPQHF. The CDR3 DNA sequence: TGTGCCAGCAGCGTAGCCCTCAATCAGCCCCAGCATTTT.

The chain recombines TRBV11-2 with TRBJ2-7; D gene ambiguous. Germline V gives CDR1 SGHAT, CDR2 FQNNGV. Between the trimmed V and J ends, which lost 5 bases and 3 bases, there was a span of 17 bases. The CDR3 runs 15 residues. The CDR3 sequence is CASSHSRWVNYEQYF. DNA for the CDR3: TGTGCCAGCAGCCACTCCCGTTGGGTCAACTACGAGCAGTACTTC.

The rearrangement uses TRBV5-1 and TRBJ2-7; tentative D call: TRBD1 (6 bases). V was pared by 0 bases and J by 0 bases, with 13 bases between. The CDR3 sequence is 16 residues long. Germline V lookup: CDR1 SGHRS, CDR2 YFSETQ. In DNA, the CDR3 is TGCGCCAGCAGCTTGGCCCCCTTGGGGGCCTCCTACGAGCAGTACTTC. Encoded protein: CASSLAPLGASYEQYF. Together with reference TRBV5-1 and TRBJ2-7, the CDR3 gives the full variable domain: KAGVTQTPRYLIKTRGQQVTLSCSPISGHRSVSWYQQTPGQGLQFLFEYFSETQRNKGNFPGRFSGRQFSNSRSEMNVSTLELGDSALYLCASSLAPLGASYEQYFGPGTRLTVT.

The chain couples TRBV5-5 to TRBJ1-1; D gene ambiguous. Germline V gene lookup returns CDR1 SGHKS and CDR2 YYEKEE (reference sequence). CDR3 size: 14 residues. Trimming stripped 4 bases from V and 0 bases from J, with 10 bases between. CDR3 loop: CASSPETMNTEAFF. The DNA for the CDR3 is TGTGCCAGCAGCCCCGAGACGATGAACACTGAAGCTTTCTTT.